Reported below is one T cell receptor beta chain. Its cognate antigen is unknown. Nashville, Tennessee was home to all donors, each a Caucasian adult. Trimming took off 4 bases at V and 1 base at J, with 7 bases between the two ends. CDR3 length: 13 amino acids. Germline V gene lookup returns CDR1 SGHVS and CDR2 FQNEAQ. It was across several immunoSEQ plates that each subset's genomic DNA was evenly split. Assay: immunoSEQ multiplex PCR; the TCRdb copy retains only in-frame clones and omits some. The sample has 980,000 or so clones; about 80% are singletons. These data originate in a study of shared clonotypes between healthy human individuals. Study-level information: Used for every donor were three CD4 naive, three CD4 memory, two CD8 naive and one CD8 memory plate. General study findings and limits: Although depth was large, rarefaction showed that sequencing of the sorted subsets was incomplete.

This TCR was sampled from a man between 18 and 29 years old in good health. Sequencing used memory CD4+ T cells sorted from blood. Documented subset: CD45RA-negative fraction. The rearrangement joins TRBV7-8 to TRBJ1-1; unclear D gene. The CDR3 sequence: CASSSVGNTEAFF. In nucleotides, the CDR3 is TGTGCCAGCAGCTCCGTAGGGAACACTGAAGCTTTCTTT.